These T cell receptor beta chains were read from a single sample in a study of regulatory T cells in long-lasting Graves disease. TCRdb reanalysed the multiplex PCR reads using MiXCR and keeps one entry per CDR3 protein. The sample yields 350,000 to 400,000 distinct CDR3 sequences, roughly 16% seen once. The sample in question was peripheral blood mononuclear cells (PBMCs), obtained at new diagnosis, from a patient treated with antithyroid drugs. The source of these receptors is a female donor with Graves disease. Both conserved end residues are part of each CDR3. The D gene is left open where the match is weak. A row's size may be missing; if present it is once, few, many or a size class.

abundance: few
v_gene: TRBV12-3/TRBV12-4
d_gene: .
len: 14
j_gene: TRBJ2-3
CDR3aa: CASSWDRLTDTQYF
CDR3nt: TGTGCCAGCAGTTGGGACCGGCTCACAGATACGCAGTATTTT

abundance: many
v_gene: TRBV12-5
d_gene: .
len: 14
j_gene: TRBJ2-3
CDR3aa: CASGLDRATDTQYF
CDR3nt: TGTGCTAGTGGTTTGGACAGGGCCACAGATACGCAGTATTTT

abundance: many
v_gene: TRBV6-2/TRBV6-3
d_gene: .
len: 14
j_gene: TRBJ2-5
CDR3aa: CASRRQQEEETQYF
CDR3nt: TGTGCCAGCAGGCGCCAACAGGAGGAAGAGACCCAGTACTTC

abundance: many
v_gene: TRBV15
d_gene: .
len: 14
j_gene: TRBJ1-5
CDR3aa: CATSWGYSNQPQHF
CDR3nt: TGTGCCACCAGCTGGGGGTATAGCAATCAGCCCCAGCATTTT

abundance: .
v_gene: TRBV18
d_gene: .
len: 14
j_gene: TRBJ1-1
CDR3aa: CASSPQTENTEAFF
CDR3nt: TGTGCCAGCTCACCCCAGACGGAGAACACTGAAGCTTTCTTT

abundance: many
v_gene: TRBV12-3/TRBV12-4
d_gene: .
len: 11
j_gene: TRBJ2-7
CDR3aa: CASSPKRVQYF
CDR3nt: TGTGCCAGCAGTCCGAAGCGGGTGCAGTACTTC

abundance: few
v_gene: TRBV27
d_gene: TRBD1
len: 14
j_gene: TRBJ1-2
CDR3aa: CASSYRGPSYGYTF
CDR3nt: TGTGCCAGCAGCTACAGGGGGCCGAGCTATGGCTACACCTTC

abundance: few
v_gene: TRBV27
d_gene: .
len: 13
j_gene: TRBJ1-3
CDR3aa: CASRYRAGNTIYF
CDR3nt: TGTGCCAGCAGATACAGGGCTGGAAACACCATATATTTT

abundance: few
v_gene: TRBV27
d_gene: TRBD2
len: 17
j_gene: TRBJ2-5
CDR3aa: CASSPRTSGRLGETQYF
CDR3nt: TGTGCCAGCAGTCCTAGGACTAGCGGGAGGCTAGGGGAGACCCAGTACTTC

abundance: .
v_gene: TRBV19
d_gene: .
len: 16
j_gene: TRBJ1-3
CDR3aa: CASSTPRQVAGNTIYF
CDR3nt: TGTGCCAGTAGTACCCCGAGACAGGTCGCTGGAAACACCATATATTTT

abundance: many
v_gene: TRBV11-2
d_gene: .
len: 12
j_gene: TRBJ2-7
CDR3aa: CASSRWSNEQYF
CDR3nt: TGTGCCAGCAGCCGTTGGAGCAACGAGCAGTACTTC

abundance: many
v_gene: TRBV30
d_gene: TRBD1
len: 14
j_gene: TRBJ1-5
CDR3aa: CAWAGTGSNQPQHF
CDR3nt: TGTGCCTGGGCCGGGACAGGGAGCAATCAGCCCCAGCATTTT

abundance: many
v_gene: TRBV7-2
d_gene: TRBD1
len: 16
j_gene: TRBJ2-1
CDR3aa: CASSLLSRGSGDEQFF
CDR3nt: TGTGCCAGCAGCTTATTGTCCAGGGGGTCGGGTGATGAGCAGTTCTTC

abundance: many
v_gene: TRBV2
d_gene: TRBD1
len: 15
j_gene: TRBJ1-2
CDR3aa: CASSKEMTGLSGYTF
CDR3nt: TGTGCCAGCAGTAAAGAGATGACAGGGCTCTCGGGCTACACCTTC

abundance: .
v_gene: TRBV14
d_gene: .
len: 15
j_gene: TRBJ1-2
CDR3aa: CASSQSLAATYGYTF
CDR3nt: TGTGCCAGCAGCCAAAGCCTCGCAGCAACTTATGGCTACACCTTC

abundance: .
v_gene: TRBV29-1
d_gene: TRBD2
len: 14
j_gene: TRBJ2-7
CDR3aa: CSVVGLTSGHEQYF
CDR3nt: TGCAGCGTTGTAGGTTTGACTAGCGGCCACGAGCAGTACTTC

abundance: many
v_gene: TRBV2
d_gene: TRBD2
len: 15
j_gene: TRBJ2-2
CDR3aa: CASSAGLVYTGELFF
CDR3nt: TGTGCCAGCAGTGCGGGACTAGTCTACACCGGGGAGCTGTTTTTT